This entry lists 14 T cell receptor beta chains sequenced from one sample in a study of regulatory T cells. Study results and limitations: In CD3G-deficient patients, conventional CD4+ T cells were enriched for hydrophobic CDR3 residues at positions 6 and 7.

Primers: 52 TRBV forward and 13 TRBJ reverse. The repertoire was sequenced with immunoSEQ multiplex PCR; TCRdb's copy has only in-frame clones and lacks some. The table records about 35,000 clones, 75% to 90% of them present only once. No antigen has been identified for these receptors. The material sequenced was conventional CD4+ T cells sorted from blood. Receptors originate from a young adult with CD3G deficiency.

The chain has TRBV18 and TRBJ2-3, with a tentative D call TRBD2 (6 bases). This CDR3 is built from 13 residues. Germline V gives CDR1 KGHSH, CDR2 LQKENI. V shed 6 bases and J shed 6 bases, with 13 bases lying between them. CDR3 sequence (DNA): TGTGCCAGCTCCCGGGACTTTCGGGATACGCAGTATTTT. Amino acids: CASSRDFRDTQYF.

The chain has TRBV28 and TRBJ2-7, with 8 bases matching TRBD2. From germline, CDR1 is MDHEN and CDR2 SYDVKM. Losses at the gene ends were 6 bases for V and 2 bases for J; bases not matched to a gene: 9. The length of the CDR3 is 15 residues. Here the CDR3 reads CASRPGGLKPYEQYF. The CDR3 DNA sequence: TGTGCCAGCAGGCCGGGGGGGTTGAAGCCCTACGAGCAGTACTTC. Supplemented by reference TRBV28 and TRBJ2-7, the full variable domain reads DVKVTQSSRYLVKRTGEKVFLECVQDMDHENMFWYRQDPGLGLRLIYFSYDVKMKEKGDIPEGYSVSREKKERFSLILESASTNQTSMYLCASRPGGLKPYEQYFGPGTRLTVT.

This rearrangement joins TRBV5-1 to TRBJ1-1; D is undetermined. Trimming left V 0 bases short and J 1 base short, with 7 bases between. Per germline, CDR1 SGHRS and CDR2 YFSETQ. The CDR3 length is 14 residues. CDR3 residues: CASSLGDRNTEAFF. CDR3 nucleotide sequence: TGCGCCAGCAGCTTGGGTGACCGGAACACTGAAGCTTTCTTT. Full variable domain (remainder filled in from reference TRBV5-1 and TRBJ1-1): KAGVTQTPRYLIKTRGQQVTLSCSPISGHRSVSWYQQTPGQGLQFLFEYFSETQRNKGNFPGRFSGRQFSNSRSEMNVSTLELGDSALYLCASSLGDRNTEAFFGQGTRLTVV.

The rearrangement uses TRBV19 and TRBJ2-4; D not resolved. Trimming pared 4 bases from V and 3 bases from J, leaving 13 bases between. Germline CDR1 and CDR2: LNHDA and SQIVND (reference sequence). The CDR3 is 15 amino acids. The CDR3 protein is CASSNPGSIKNIQYF. The DNA of the CDR3 is TGTGCCAGTAGTAACCCAGGCTCGATCAAAAACATTCAGTACTTC. The full variable domain, its missing parts supplied by reference TRBV19 and TRBJ2-4, is DGGITQSPKYLFRKEGQNVTLSCEQNLNHDAMYWYRQDPGQGLRLIYYSQIVNDFQKGDIAEGYSVSREKKESFPLTVTSAQKNPTAFYLCASSNPGSIKNIQYFGAGTRLSVL.

The chain has TRBV6-5 and TRBJ2-1; D call uncertain. Trimming pared 7 bases from V and 6 bases from J, leaving 7 bases between. The germline gives CDR1 MNHEY, CDR2 SVGAGI. The CDR3 is 11 residues long. The CDR3 loop reads CASTNGNEQFF. CDR3 in DNA: TGTGCCAGCACCAACGGCAATGAGCAGTTCTTC.

The chain carries TRBV5-1 and TRBJ2-7, with a possible D match to TRBD1 (6 bases). The V and J ends lost 3 bases and 6 bases respectively, with 13 bases between them. CDR1 SGHRS and CDR2 YFSETQ come from the germline V gene. CDR3 length: 13 amino acids. The CDR3 DNA follows: TGCGCCAGCAGCTCTCAGACAGGTGGCGAGCAGTACTTC. This translates into CASSSQTGGEQYF.

The rearrangement uses TRBV7-8 and TRBJ2-7; a possible D gene is TRBD2 (6 bases). CDR3 length: 16 amino acids. V gave up 0 bases and J gave up 2 bases, with 14 bases separating them. Per the germline V gene, CDR1 is SGHVS and CDR2 is FQNEAQ. CDR3: CASSLALLAPTYEQYF. CDR3 nucleotides: TGTGCCAGCAGCTTAGCGCTTCTAGCGCCGACCTACGAGCAGTACTTC.

The rearrangement uses TRBV5-1 and TRBJ2-5, with D possibly matching TRBD2 (7 bases). Germline CDR1 reads SGHRS; CDR2 reads YFSETQ. Trimming left V 4 bases short and J 5 bases short, with 21 bases between. The CDR3 length is 16 residues. The DNA of the CDR3 is TGCGCCAGCAGCCCAGGGTCCGGGGGGCCCTGGGAGACCCAGTACTTC. Translation: CASSPGSGGPWETQYF.

The V gene is TRBV7-9, the J gene TRBJ1-3; no firm D call. The CDR3 contains 16 residues. Trimming pared 5 bases from V and 2 bases from J, leaving 16 bases between. Looked up from germline, CDR1 is SEHNR and CDR2 is FQNEAQ (reference sequence). CDR3 loop: CASSPLPQEPGNTIYF. The CDR3 region has the DNA TGTGCCAGCAGCCCCCTCCCGCAGGAGCCTGGAAACACCATATATTTT.

This sequence joins TRBV10-3 and TRBJ2-7; possible D gene TRBD1, 6 bases. This CDR3 has 13 amino acids. Germline loops: CDR1 ENHRY, CDR2 SYGVKD. The V gene lost 6 bases and the J gene lost 2 bases, with 11 bases spanning the gap. As DNA, the CDR3 is TGTGCCATCAGACCACAGGGAACCTACGAGCAGTACTTC. Translated: CAIRPQGTYEQYF.

The chain couples TRBV7-2 to TRBJ2-3; D tentatively fits TRBD1 or TRBD2 (5 bases each). The germline V gene has CDR1 SGHTA and CDR2 FQGNSA. Trimming removed 3 bases from V and 8 bases from J, with 12 bases in between. This CDR3 spans 13 amino acids. The CDR3 DNA sequence: TGTGCCAGCAGCTTCACGGTTGGGGGTACGCAGTATTTT. This codes for CASSFTVGGTQYF.

This chain connects TRBV28 to TRBJ2-2; 12 bases agree with TRBD2. From germline, CDR1 is MDHEN and CDR2 SYDVKM. The trim removed 4 bases at V and 8 bases at J, leaving 5 bases unmatched. The CDR3 covers 15 residues. The CDR3 DNA reads TGTGCCAGCAGTTCCGCTAGCGGGAGGGTAGGGGAGCTGTTTTTT. Its protein product is CASSSASGRVGELFF.

V and J are TRBV18 and TRBJ2-6, with TRBD1 as a possible D gene (5 bases). V gave up 3 bases and J gave up 2 bases, with 8 bases separating them. The CDR3 runs to 15 residues. Germline V CDR1 and CDR2: KGHSH, LQKENI. CDR3 amino acids: CASSPGRAGANVLTF. Here the CDR3 DNA reads TGTGCCAGCTCACCCGGCAGGGCTGGGGCCAACGTCCTGACTTTC.

The chain has TRBV5-1 and TRBJ2-1; D is ambiguous. Deletions cut 2 bases from V and 3 bases from J, with 12 bases between. The V gene's germline CDR1 is SGHRS and CDR2 YFSETQ. The CDR3 is made up of 15 amino acids. The CDR3 protein is CASSLGVANYNEQFF. The CDR3 DNA sequence: TGCGCCAGCAGCTTAGGAGTCGCTAACTACAATGAGCAGTTCTTC.